The rows below give T cell receptor beta chains drawn from one sample of a study of blood T cell repertoires in COVID-19. Sequenced by immunoSEQ multiplex PCR; TCRdb stores in-frame clones only, minus some. Here the sample spans some 80,000 clones, around four fifths being singletons. The material sequenced was peripheral blood. These receptors all come from a man at least 80 years old with active or convalescent COVID-19. Both conserved end residues are part of each CDR3. Each record gives: D gene, clone size, J gene, V gene, CDR3 protein, CDR3 DNA. D genes are given only for firm matches. Size tells how often a clone was seen (once, few, many) or the class of an expanded clone, and some rows leave it out.

>TRBD1|-|TRBJ1-3|TRBV29-1
CSVSETGGNTIYF
TGCAGCGTTTCCGAGACAGGGGGAAACACCATATATTTT
>TRBD2|-|TRBJ2-5|TRBV7-7
CASSHSGGQETQYF
TGTGCTAGCAGCCATAGCGGGGGCCAAGAGACCCAGTACTTC
>-|-|TRBJ1-6|TRBV5-6
CASSPQGVDSPLHF
TGTGCCAGCAGCCCACAAGGAGTAGATTCACCCCTCCACTTT
>TRBD1|-|TRBJ1-5|TRBV19
CASSILGQGIAPNQPQHF
TGTGCCAGTAGTATTTTGGGACAGGGGATAGCCCCCAATCAGCCCCAGCATTTT
>TRBD1|-|TRBJ2-3|TRBV7-9
CASSPLKGGQGADTQYF
TGTGCCAGCAGCCCCCTCAAAGGTGGTCAGGGGGCAGATACGCAGTATTTT
>-|-|TRBJ1-6|TRBV19
CATGVGSSYNSPLHF
TGTGCCACCGGAGTGGGGAGCTCCTATAATTCACCCCTCCACTTT
>TRBD1|-|TRBJ1-6|TRBV28
CASSSTGDNSPLHF
TGTGCCAGCAGTTCAACAGGGGATAATTCACCCCTCCACTTT
>-|-|TRBJ1-4|TRBV4-2
CASSQGGGNEKLFF
TGTGCCAGCAGCCAAGGAGGAGGGAATGAAAAACTGTTTTTT
>-|once|TRBJ1-5|TRBV5-1
CASSLFPRQPQHF
TGCGCCAGCAGCTTGTTCCCCCGTCAGCCCCAGCATTTT
>TRBD1|-|TRBJ1-4|TRBV6-5
CASRKTGGDEKLFF
TGTGCCAGCAGAAAGACAGGGGGCGATGAAAAACTGTTTTTT
>-|-|TRBJ1-3|TRBV10-3
CAISSGTVGNTIYF
TGTGCCATCAGCTCCGGGACTGTCGGAAACACCATATATTTT
>TRBD1|-|TRBJ2-5|TRBV28
CASSLQQGAGSQYF
TGTGCCAGCAGTTTACAACAGGGGGCGGGGTCCCAGTACTTC
>TRBD2|-|TRBJ2-5|TRBV18
CASSSQGLAGATETQYF
TGTGCCAGCTCATCCCAGGGACTAGCGGGAGCGACTGAGACCCAGTACTTC
>-|-|TRBJ1-2|TRBV24-1
CATSDDTIYGYTF
TGTGCCACCAGTGATGATACTATCTATGGCTACACCTTC
>-|-|TRBJ1-2|TRBV11-1
CASRAIKAGYGYTF
TGTGCCAGCAGGGCTATCAAGGCGGGCTATGGCTACACCTTC
>TRBD1|-|TRBJ2-1|TRBV27
CASGSGQGASEQFF
TGTGCCAGCGGCTCGGGGCAGGGGGCTAGTGAGCAGTTCTTC
>TRBD1|-|TRBJ2-5|TRBV11-2
CASSLAGTGVQETQYF
TGTGCCAGCAGCTTAGCGGGAACAGGGGTCCAAGAGACCCAGTACTTC
>-|-|TRBJ1-5|TRBV7-2
CASSSQGYPNQPQHF
TGTGCCAGCAGTTCGCAGGGTTATCCCAATCAGCCCCAGCATTTT
>-|-|TRBJ1-4|TRBV18
CASSPLGLRGEKLFF
TGTGCCAGCTCACCGCTTGGCCTCAGGGGTGAAAAACTGTTTTTT
>TRBD1|-|TRBJ2-5|TRBV13
CASSLKTGGEETQYF
TGTGCCAGCAGCTTAAAAACAGGGGGCGAAGAGACCCAGTACTTC
>TRBD1|-|TRBJ1-3|TRBV6-5
CASRDRGTGNTIYF
TGTGCCAGCAGGGACAGGGGAACCGGAAACACCATATATTTT
>TRBD1|-|TRBJ1-2|TRBV19
CASNSPGQINYGYTF
TGTGCCAGTAATAGTCCGGGACAGATAAACTATGGCTACACCTTC
>-|once|TRBJ2-6|TRBV2
CASSASGAGANVLTF
TGTGCCAGCAGTGCCTCAGGGGCTGGGGCCAACGTCCTGACTTTC
>TRBD1|once|TRBJ2-2|TRBV7-9
CASSSHRDRGAGELFF
TGTGCCAGCAGCTCCCACCGGGACAGGGGGGCCGGGGAGCTGTTTTTT
>TRBD1|-|TRBJ1-2|TRBV6-5
CASTRSSGGGYGYTF
TGTGCCAGCACCCGCAGTTCAGGGGGCGGCTATGGCTACACCTTC
>TRBD2|-|TRBJ2-5|TRBV5-1
CASSLDLAAETQYF
TGCGCCAGCAGCTTGGATCTAGCGGCAGAGACCCAGTACTTC
>-|-|TRBJ1-2|TRBV5-8
CASQPPGLDYGYTF
TGTGCCAGCCAACCCCCAGGGCTTGACTATGGCTACACCTTC
>-|-|TRBJ1-5|TRBV7-2
CASSPWTGTGQPQHF
TGTGCCAGCAGCCCTTGGACGGGCACGGGGCAGCCCCAGCATTTT
>-|-|TRBJ2-3|TRBV11-2
CASSQRGTDTQYF
TGTGCCAGCAGCCAGCGTGGCACAGATACGCAGTATTTT
>TRBD2|once|TRBJ2-2|TRBV3-1/TRBV3-2
CASSLLGGRDGELFF
TGTGCCAGCAGCCTGCTAGGCGGGAGGGACGGGGAGCTGTTTTTT
>TRBD1|-|TRBJ2-5|TRBV3-1/TRBV3-2
CASSPWTGRETQYF
TGTGCCAGCAGCCCCTGGACAGGGCGAGAGACCCAGTACTTC
>-|-|TRBJ1-3|TRBV5-6
CASSWGTGNSGNTIYF
TGTGCCAGCAGCTGGGGAACAGGGAACTCTGGAAACACCATATATTTT
>TRBD1|-|TRBJ2-5|TRBV24-1
CATSDLKGAEETQYF
TGTGCCACCAGTGATTTGAAGGGGGCTGAAGAGACCCAGTACTTC
>-|-|TRBJ1-5|TRBV30
CAWSALGGAPGRGNQPQHF
TGTGCCTGGAGTGCTCTTGGGGGGGCCCCAGGTCGGGGCAATCAGCCCCAGCATTTT
>-|-|TRBJ1-1|TRBV19
CASSRGNQGFNTEAFF
TGTGCCAGTAGCCGTGGCAACCAGGGGTTTAACACTGAAGCTTTCTTT
>TRBD2|-|TRBJ2-2|TRBV6-5
CASRTSGRTGELFF
TGTGCCAGCAGAACTAGCGGGAGGACCGGGGAGCTGTTTTTT
>-|-|TRBJ2-5|TRBV18
CASSPQGSETQYF
TGTGCCAGCTCACCGCAGGGGAGCGAGACCCAGTACTTC
>-|-|TRBJ1-6|TRBV12-3/TRBV12-4
CASSLTGNSPLHF
TGTGCCAGCAGTTTAACAGGGAATTCACCCCTCCACTTT
>-|-|TRBJ2-2|TRBV11-2
CASSLDRNTGELFF
TGTGCCAGCAGCTTAGACCGGAACACCGGGGAGCTGTTTTTT
>-|-|TRBJ1-1|TRBV29-1
CSVVTGGSDTEAFF
TGCAGCGTTGTAACGGGGGGATCGGACACTGAAGCTTTCTTT
>-|few|TRBJ1-6|TRBV7-3
CASSRGIDSPLHF
TGTGCCAGCAGCAGGGGTATTGATTCACCCCTCCACTTT
>-|-|TRBJ2-1|TRBV30
CAWKSGPSYNEQFF
TGTGCCTGGAAGTCCGGTCCCTCCTACAATGAGCAGTTCTTC
>-|-|TRBJ1-4|TRBV5-6
CASSILVGGANEKLFF
TGTGCCAGCAGCATCCTGGTGGGGGGAGCTAATGAAAAACTGTTTTTT
>TRBD1|-|TRBJ1-5|TRBV19
CASSKLGQGERQPQHF
TGTGCCAGTAGTAAACTCGGACAGGGGGAACGCCAGCCCCAGCATTTT
>TRBD2|-|TRBJ2-3|TRBV5-1
CASSPTRTSGNTDTQYF
TGCGCCAGCAGCCCTACCAGGACTAGCGGAAACACAGATACGCAGTATTTT
>-|-|TRBJ1-2|TRBV30
CAWTPSRGTYGYTF
TGTGCCTGGACTCCATCCCGGGGGACCTATGGCTACACCTTC
>TRBD1|-|TRBJ1-2|TRBV5-1
CASSLGGQGYGYTF
TGCGCCAGCAGCTTAGGGGGCCAGGGCTATGGCTACACCTTC
>TRBD1|-|TRBJ1-2|TRBV11-2
CASSLEGGLHYGYTF
TGTGCCAGCAGCTTAGAAGGGGGCCTTCACTATGGCTACACCTTC
>TRBD2|-|TRBJ2-2|TRBV5-1
CASSSRGGDTGELFF
TGCGCCAGCAGCTCCCGGGGGGGGGACACCGGGGAGCTGTTTTTT
>TRBD1|-|TRBJ1-6|TRBV10-3
CAIREGTGDNSPLHF
TGTGCCATCAGGGAGGGGACAGGAGATAATTCACCCCTCCACTTT
>-|once|TRBJ1-2|TRBV5-6
CASSDSRGARGYTF
TGTGCCAGCAGCGACTCCAGGGGAGCTCGTGGCTACACCTTC
>-|-|TRBJ1-6|TRBV6-1
CASSEIQTRGNSPLHF
TGTGCCAGCAGTGAGATTCAGACCCGGGGAAATTCACCCCTCCACTTT
>-|-|TRBJ2-1|TRBV19
CASSIAGATYNEQFF
TGTGCCAGTAGTATCGCGGGGGCCACTTACAATGAGCAGTTCTTC
>TRBD1|-|TRBJ1-3|TRBV6-5
CASSPDRNSGNTIYF
TGTGCCAGCAGCCCGGACAGGAACTCTGGAAACACCATATATTTT
>-|-|TRBJ1-4|TRBV5-1
CASSLPAGQGNEKLFF
TGCGCCAGCAGCTTGCCGGCGGGCCAGGGGAATGAAAAACTGTTTTTT